The 6 T cell receptor beta chains reported below all come from one sample, sequenced in a study of T-cell reconstitution after alpha-beta-depleted transplantation in children. Unique molecular identifiers were incorporated during preparation of the TCRbeta library. Each CDR3 protein gets one entry after TCRdb re-called the PCR reads with MiXCR. The profile shows just under 150,000 distinct CDR3 sequences, around 8.5% of them singletons. Sequenced material: PBMCs, mostly from graft donor cells, taken 180 days after TCRalphabeta/CD19-depleted stem cell transplant. The source of these receptors is a female patient between 2 and 15 years old who had a stem cell transplant for congenital amegakaryocytic thrombocytopenia, so the T cells may come from the graft donor.

Ten or more counts support this clonotype. V and J are TRBV5-1 and TRBJ1-2, with D possibly TRBD1 on 5 matching bases. The CDR3 extends over 14 amino acids. The ends were cut back, 2 bases at V and 4 bases at J, with 12 bases in the middle. In germline, CDR1 is SGHRS, CDR2 YFSETQ. The CDR3 region is CASSFVDKAYGYTF. CDR3 sequence (DNA): TGCGCCAGCAGCTTTGTGGACAAGGCCTATGGCTACACCTTC.

This clonotype was counted a few times. As DNA, the CDR3 is TGTGCCAGCACCCGTGGGGGGGAGCTGTTTTTT. Amino acid sequence: CASTRGGELFF. The V call is TRBV6-5, the J call TRBJ2-2; no firm D call. Trimming removed 7 bases at V and 8 bases at J, with 8 bases between. Germline V gives CDR1 MNHEY, CDR2 SVGAGI. This CDR3 has 11 amino acids.

This clonotype was observed a few times. The chain employs TRBV20-1 and TRBJ2-7; TRBD2 matches 8 bases. CDR1 and CDR2 (germline): DFQATT, SNEGSKA (reference sequence). The CDR3 loop spans 14 amino acids. V lost 4 bases to trimming and J lost 2 bases; unmatched junction nucleotides: 7. The CDR3 sequence is CSAKTAGGTYEQYF. CDR3 coding DNA: TGCAGTGCTAAGACCGCGGGGGGCACCTACGAGCAGTACTTC.

This clonotype was recorded a few times. The chain carries TRBV7-2 and TRBJ1-5, with D possibly matching TRBD1 (6 bases). Germline V gene lookup returns CDR1 SGHTA and CDR2 FQGNSA. V was pared by 1 base and J by 7 bases, with 14 bases between. CDR3 length: 15 amino acids. Here the CDR3 reads CASSLVTDRSQPQHF. The CDR3 bases are TGTGCCAGCAGCTTAGTCACAGACAGGTCGCAGCCCCAGCATTTT.

This clonotype was counted at least ten times. V and J are TRBV20-1 and TRBJ2-3; D not resolved. Trimming took off 3 bases at V and 3 bases at J, with 10 bases between the two ends. The CDR3 covers 13 residues. Per germline, CDR1 DFQATT and CDR2 SNEGSKA (reference sequence). The CDR3 loop is CSARFPETDTQYF. The CDR3 nucleotides read TGCAGTGCTAGGTTTCCAGAGACAGATACGCAGTATTTT.

As regards this clonotype: This may be a read error: a much more frequent sequence differs by one nucleotide. The gene calls are TRBV3-1 and TRBJ2-3; no clear D. This CDR3 spans 18 amino acids. In germline, CDR1 is LGHDT, CDR2 YNNKEL (reference sequence). The germline V and J ends were trimmed by 8 bases and 1 base, with 25 bases remaining between them. Written as DNA, the CDR3 is TGTGCCAGCTGCTCCACCACCCTTAAGACGGGCGGCACAGATACGCAGTATTTT. This encodes CASCSTTLKTGGTDTQYF.